This T cell receptor (beta chain) was recovered during a study of blood T cell repertoires in COVID-19. Across the whole study: Acute and convalescent COVID-19 specimens originated in the United States, Italy and Spain. Sources were T cells, B-cell-depleted T cells, or PBMCs; the material itself was cDNA or gDNA.

CDR1 ENHRY and CDR2 SYGVKD come from the germline V gene. The CDR3 is 13 amino acids. Trimming removed 3 bases from V and 7 bases from J; junction bases left unmatched: 5. Participant-reported clinical history was the basis for cohort assignment. Authors' methods: Cell counts per sample came from amplifying reference gene primers. Profiled with immunoSEQ multiplex PCR; TCRdb holds only in-frame clones, not every one. From that table come the V and J calls and clone size; the DNA was used to work out D and trimming. The table has some 350,000 clones, 80% to 90% seen once. This sequence was found in a woman younger than 45 who had recovered from COVID-19. The specimen was PBMCs or T cells enriched from blood (not recorded which). The J gene is TRBJ1-2, the V gene TRBV10-3, with 7 bases aligning to TRBD1. The CDR3 loop reads CAISEQGSFGYTF. DNA for the CDR3: TGTGCCATCAGTGAACAGGGGAGCTTTGGCTACACCTTC.